This T cell receptor beta chain was sequenced during a study of monozygotic twins with inflammatory bowel disease. The CDR3 covers 16 residues. Germline V lookup: CDR1 SGHAT, CDR2 FQNNGV. TCRalpha and TCRbeta cDNA went through two nested PCRs of approximately 16 and 9 cycles. TCRdb re-called the 5' RACE reads and shows each CDR3 protein once, DNA omitted. Its table lists approximately 100,000 distinct CDR3 sequences. The TCR originated in a human donor with ulcerative colitis or Crohn's disease, or a healthy co-twin of an affected twin (not recorded which). The sequenced sample was blood. The chain couples TRBV11-2 to TRBJ2-2; TCRdb's assignment of TRBD2 cannot be checked, as there is no DNA. CDR3 in amino acids: CASSRTSGSDTGELFF. Filled out from reference TRBV11-2 and TRBJ2-2, the complete variable domain reads EAGVAQSPRYKIIEKRQSVAFWCNPISGHATLYWYQQILGQGPKLLIQFQNNGVVDDSQLPKDRFSAERLKGVDSTLKIQPAKLEDSAVYLCASSRTSGSDTGELFFGEGSRLTVL.